This is a list of T cell receptor beta chains from one sample in a study of T cells in Graves' hyperthyroidism and ophthalmopathy. TCRdb called the multiplex PCR reads again in MiXCR, with one record for every CDR3 protein. The sample consists of a few hundred thousand distinct CDR3 sequences, over 15% of them appearing once. The material sequenced was blood. These receptors all come from an older woman with Graves' ophthalmopathy. The CDR3 runs from the conserved cysteine through the conserved F or W. A D gene is named only where the DNA matches it firmly. Some rows have no size entry. The others give once, few or many, or a class for an expanded clone.

d_call: -
j_call: TRBJ2-7
clone_size: many
v_call: TRBV7-8
cdr3_nt: TGCGCCAGCAGCTTGGGCGTCGCGACCTACGAGCAGTACTTC
cdr3_aa: CASSLGVATYEQYF

d_call: TRBD2
j_call: TRBJ2-6
clone_size: few
v_call: TRBV7-2
cdr3_nt: TGTGCCAGCAGCTTTCGGGGGGGGGACTGGGCTGGGGCCAACGTCCTGACTTTC
cdr3_aa: CASSFRGGDWAGANVLTF

d_call: -
j_call: TRBJ2-7
clone_size: many
v_call: TRBV5-5
cdr3_nt: TGTGCCAGCAGCCCCTCTTGGACTTCCTACGAGCAGTACTTC
cdr3_aa: CASSPSWTSYEQYF

d_call: -
j_call: TRBJ2-5
clone_size: few
v_call: TRBV5-4
cdr3_nt: TGTGCCAGCAGCACCGGACGGAGTCAAGAGACCCAGTACTTC
cdr3_aa: CASSTGRSQETQYF

d_call: -
j_call: TRBJ1-1
clone_size: many
v_call: TRBV3-1
cdr3_nt: TGTGCCTGCTACTGGGCAGGCAGAGCTTTCTTT
cdr3_aa: CACYWAGRAFF

d_call: -
j_call: TRBJ1-2
clone_size: -
v_call: TRBV25-1
cdr3_nt: TGTGCCAGCAGTGAATTTACAACCTATGGCTACACCTTC
cdr3_aa: CASSEFTTYGYTF

d_call: -
j_call: TRBJ2-5
clone_size: many
v_call: TRBV7-2
cdr3_nt: TGTGCCAGCAGCCCAGGATTTGGAGAGACCCAGTACTTC
cdr3_aa: CASSPGFGETQYF

d_call: TRBD2
j_call: TRBJ2-3
clone_size: -
v_call: TRBV6-2/TRBV6-3
cdr3_nt: TGTGCCAGCACGTCCAGGTCAGGACTAGCGCTGAGTACAGATACGCAGTATTTT
cdr3_aa: CASTSRSGLALSTDTQYF

d_call: -
j_call: TRBJ1-5
clone_size: many
v_call: TRBV2
cdr3_nt: TGTGCCAGCAGTGAAGTCGGCAGGGCAGACGGTCAGCCCCAGCATTTT
cdr3_aa: CASSEVGRADGQPQHF

d_call: -
j_call: TRBJ1-1
clone_size: many
v_call: TRBV29-1
cdr3_nt: TGCAGCGGCTGGACACCGATTACCACTGAAGCTTTCTTT
cdr3_aa: CSGWTPITTEAFF

d_call: -
j_call: TRBJ2-7
clone_size: -
v_call: TRBV5-5
cdr3_nt: TGTGCCAGCAGCCCCGAAGGGACACCTCAGTACGAGCAGTACTTC
cdr3_aa: CASSPEGTPQYEQYF

d_call: -
j_call: TRBJ1-3
clone_size: -
v_call: TRBV12-3/TRBV12-4
cdr3_nt: TGTGCCAGCAGTTTAACAAGGTCTGGAAACACCATATATTTT
cdr3_aa: CASSLTRSGNTIYF

d_call: -
j_call: TRBJ2-7
clone_size: few
v_call: TRBV5-5
cdr3_nt: TGTGCCAGCAGCTGGGCGAGCGGAGCTGGGGAGCAGTACTTC
cdr3_aa: CASSWASGAGEQYF

d_call: -
j_call: TRBJ2-7
clone_size: many
v_call: TRBV20-1
cdr3_nt: TGCAGTGCTAGAGATAAGGCCCAGGGGAGCTTTACCGAGCAGTACTTC
cdr3_aa: CSARDKAQGSFTEQYF

d_call: -
j_call: TRBJ1-1
clone_size: many
v_call: TRBV28
cdr3_nt: TGTGCCAGCAGTTACGGAGGCAGATTGGACACTGAAGCTTTCTTT
cdr3_aa: CASSYGGRLDTEAFF

d_call: -
j_call: TRBJ2-1
clone_size: -
v_call: TRBV5-6
cdr3_nt: TGTGCCAGCAGCCCGGGACCCCTTGGCAATGAGCAGTTCTTC
cdr3_aa: CASSPGPLGNEQFF

d_call: -
j_call: TRBJ2-2
clone_size: few
v_call: TRBV7-7
cdr3_nt: TGTGCCAGCAGCACGACCCGGACAGAAGAACATATCCCCGGGGAGCTGTTTTTT
cdr3_aa: CASSTTRTEEHIPGELFF

d_call: -
j_call: TRBJ1-1
clone_size: many
v_call: TRBV12-3/TRBV12-4
cdr3_nt: TGTGCCAGCAGCTTGGGCCTACCTGGGGGCACTGAAGCTTTCTTT
cdr3_aa: CASSLGLPGGTEAFF

d_call: -
j_call: TRBJ2-1
clone_size: -
v_call: TRBV6-1
cdr3_nt: TGTGCCAGCAGTCTCAGCCACTCCGCGGTGAATGAGCAGTTCTTC
cdr3_aa: CASSLSHSAVNEQFF

d_call: -
j_call: TRBJ1-4
clone_size: -
v_call: TRBV6-2/TRBV6-3
cdr3_nt: TGTGCCAGCAGTTACGGGACGCTCCCTGCAACTAATGAAAAACTGTTTTTT
cdr3_aa: CASSYGTLPATNEKLFF

d_call: -
j_call: TRBJ2-1
clone_size: many
v_call: TRBV15
cdr3_nt: TGTGCCACCAGCAGAGATGGCTTGTGGGAGTACAATGAGCAGTTCTTC
cdr3_aa: CATSRDGLWEYNEQFF

d_call: -
j_call: TRBJ1-4
clone_size: few
v_call: TRBV20-1
cdr3_nt: TGCAGTGCTAGGATTAGGAATGAAAAACTGTTTTTT
cdr3_aa: CSARIRNEKLFF

d_call: TRBD1
j_call: TRBJ2-7
clone_size: many
v_call: TRBV20-1
cdr3_nt: TGCAGTGCTAGCTGGGCAGGGGGCTTCGACGAGCAGTACTTC
cdr3_aa: CSASWAGGFDEQYF

d_call: -
j_call: TRBJ2-3
clone_size: many
v_call: TRBV7-2
cdr3_nt: TGTGCCAGCAGCTTAGGGGGTAGAGGAGATACGCAGTATTTT
cdr3_aa: CASSLGGRGDTQYF

d_call: -
j_call: TRBJ2-1
clone_size: many
v_call: TRBV5-1
cdr3_nt: TGCGCCAGCAGCCGCGAGAAGGGTGAGCAGTTCTTC
cdr3_aa: CASSREKGEQFF

d_call: -
j_call: TRBJ1-2
clone_size: many
v_call: TRBV5-4
cdr3_nt: TGTGCCAGCAGCCCCCTTAAGGGGGATAACTATGGCTACACCTTC
cdr3_aa: CASSPLKGDNYGYTF

d_call: -
j_call: TRBJ1-5
clone_size: -
v_call: TRBV27
cdr3_nt: TGTGCCAGCAGTTTAGGTGGAGCATTCAATCAGCCCCAGCATTTT
cdr3_aa: CASSLGGAFNQPQHF

d_call: TRBD1
j_call: TRBJ2-1
clone_size: many
v_call: TRBV6-1
cdr3_nt: TGTGCCAGCAGTTCCGGGACAGGGGGCGCGGAGCAGTTCTTC
cdr3_aa: CASSSGTGGAEQFF

d_call: -
j_call: TRBJ2-7
clone_size: many
v_call: TRBV7-9
cdr3_nt: TGTGCCAGCAGCTCTGGAGGGCTCTCATCCGAGCAGTACTTC
cdr3_aa: CASSSGGLSSEQYF

d_call: -
j_call: TRBJ1-5
clone_size: many
v_call: TRBV11-2
cdr3_nt: TGTGCCAGCAGCCCCCAGGCCGGACTTAGCAATCAGCCCCAGCATTTT
cdr3_aa: CASSPQAGLSNQPQHF

d_call: -
j_call: TRBJ1-5
clone_size: -
v_call: TRBV19
cdr3_nt: TGTGCCAGTAGCCGGGAGCGGGGGCAGCCCCAGCATTTT
cdr3_aa: CASSRERGQPQHF

d_call: -
j_call: TRBJ2-3
clone_size: few
v_call: TRBV5-1
cdr3_nt: TGCGCCAGCAGCGGCGCAGGAACCAGCACAGATACGCAGTATTTT
cdr3_aa: CASSGAGTSTDTQYF

d_call: -
j_call: TRBJ2-6
clone_size: -
v_call: TRBV4-3
cdr3_nt: TGCGCCAGCAGCCAAGCCAGGGCAAACTCTGGGGCCAACGTCCTGACTTTC
cdr3_aa: CASSQARANSGANVLTF

d_call: -
j_call: TRBJ2-3
clone_size: many
v_call: TRBV7-2
cdr3_nt: TGTGCCAGCAGCTTAGTTAATACGCAGTATTTT
cdr3_aa: CASSLVNTQYF

d_call: -
j_call: TRBJ2-7
clone_size: -
v_call: TRBV6-4
cdr3_nt: TGTGCCAGCAGTGATTATTTAGGCAAGCAGTACTTC
cdr3_aa: CASSDYLGKQYF

d_call: -
j_call: TRBJ2-2
clone_size: many
v_call: TRBV5-1
cdr3_nt: TGCGCCAGCAGCCAGCTCGAATCCACCGGGGAGCTGTTTTTT
cdr3_aa: CASSQLESTGELFF

d_call: -
j_call: TRBJ2-5
clone_size: many
v_call: TRBV28
cdr3_nt: TGTGCCAGCAATAGGGCGGGGGAGACCCAGTACTTC
cdr3_aa: CASNRAGETQYF

d_call: -
j_call: TRBJ1-2
clone_size: many
v_call: TRBV28
cdr3_nt: TGTGCCAGCAGTTTACCAACCCGACAGGTGGCTAACTATGGCTACACCTTC
cdr3_aa: CASSLPTRQVANYGYTF

d_call: TRBD2
j_call: TRBJ2-1
clone_size: few
v_call: TRBV6-2/TRBV6-3
cdr3_nt: TGTGCCAGCAGTCGGAGGGGGATGGGACTAGACAATGAGCAGTTCTTC
cdr3_aa: CASSRRGMGLDNEQFF

d_call: -
j_call: TRBJ1-5
clone_size: many
v_call: TRBV7-2
cdr3_nt: TGTGCCAGCAGCCTTTCCACCGATCAGCCCCAGCATTTT
cdr3_aa: CASSLSTDQPQHF

d_call: TRBD1
j_call: TRBJ2-7
clone_size: medium-sized
v_call: TRBV7-2
cdr3_nt: TGTGCCAGCAGCTTATCCGCAACCGGGACAGGGTACGAGCAGTACTTC
cdr3_aa: CASSLSATGTGYEQYF